This passage covers 9 T cell receptor beta chains from one sample sequenced in a study of blood T cell repertoires in COVID-19. TCRdb keeps only in-frame clones here, not all; method: immunoSEQ multiplex PCR. Of 300,000 or so clones listed, around 87% are singletons. The source material was peripheral blood. The origin of the receptors is a middle-aged woman who had recovered from COVID-19.

V is TRBV5-4 and J is TRBJ1-2; perhaps TRBD1 as D (5 bases). Germline V gene lookup returns CDR1 SGHNT and CDR2 YYREEE (reference sequence). This CDR3 region has 13 residues. Trimming pared 4 bases from V and 6 bases from J, leaving 13 bases between. Here the CDR3 reads CASSTPGSHGYTF. The CDR3 nucleotides read TGTGCCAGCAGCACCCCAGGGTCCCATGGCTACACCTTC.

The sample holds a few counts of this clone. This chain links TRBV24-1 with TRBJ1-2; D unresolved. Germline CDR1 reads KGHDR; CDR2 reads SFDVKD. V was shortened by 5 bases and J by 1 base, with 7 bases between the two germline ends. The CDR3 runs 13 residues. For the CDR3, the DNA is TGTGCCACCAGTGCACAGAGTAACTATGGCTACACCTTC. This translates into CATSAQSNYGYTF.

This sequence joins TRBV6-2 or TRBV6-3 and TRBJ1-6, with 8 bases matching TRBD1. With 5 bases clipped from V and 4 bases from J, the junction kept 7 bases outside the gene matches. The CDR3 covers 16 residues. From germline, CDR1 is MNHEY and CDR2 SVGEGT. Written as DNA, the CDR3 is TGTGCCAGCAGTAACCCTACAGGGGGATATAATTCACCCCTCCACTTT. It encodes CASSNPTGGYNSPLHF.

This chain links TRBV5-1 with TRBJ2-7; TRBD1 agrees at 7 bases. V was clipped by 0 bases and J by 9 bases; unmatched bases: 12. Germline V gene data show CDR1 as SGHRS and CDR2 as YFSETQ. There are 15 residues in the CDR3. The CDR3 coding sequence is TGCGCCAGCAGCTTGGAAGGGGGCGCAATTGGCGGGCAGTACTTC. This encodes CASSLEGGAIGGQYF.

This chain uses TRBV7-2 with TRBJ2-5; D gene uncertain. Trimming took off 1 base at V and 0 bases at J, with 6 bases between the two ends. The CDR3 has 14 residues. From germline, CDR1 is SGHTA and CDR2 FQGNSA. CDR3 loop: CASSLGAYQETQYF. The CDR3 DNA follows: TGTGCCAGCAGCTTAGGGGCCTACCAAGAGACCCAGTACTTC.

This chain links TRBV19 with TRBJ1-1; maybe TRBD1 (5 bases). The CDR3 contains 14 residues. The V gene's germline CDR1 is LNHDA and CDR2 SQIVND (reference sequence). V dropped 4 bases and J dropped 3 bases, with 12 bases sitting between them. Here the CDR3 reads CASSRDKGDTEAFF. The CDR3 DNA sequence: TGTGCCAGTAGTAGAGATAAAGGGGACACTGAAGCTTTCTTT.

The chain recombines TRBV2 with TRBJ2-1; 9 bases fit TRBD1. Germline V gene sequence: CDR1 SNHLY, CDR2 FYNNEI. The junction had 14 bases not matched to a gene; V was cut back by 6 bases and J by 5 bases. The CDR3 is 17 residues long. The CDR3 is CASSAAEWDREHNEQFF. CDR3 nucleotides: TGTGCCAGCAGCGCTGCGGAATGGGACAGGGAACACAATGAGCAGTTCTTC.

The chain is built from TRBV5-1 and TRBJ2-5; D call uncertain. The length of the CDR3 is 14 residues. CDR1 and CDR2 (germline): SGHRS, YFSETQ. V lost 0 bases to trimming and J lost 5 bases, with 11 bases between them. CDR3: CASSLVTPGETQYF. CDR3 in DNA: TGCGCCAGCAGCTTGGTGACTCCCGGGGAGACCCAGTACTTC. Filled out from reference TRBV5-1 and TRBJ2-5, the complete variable domain reads KAGVTQTPRYLIKTRGQQVTLSCSPISGHRSVSWYQQTPGQGLQFLFEYFSETQRNKGNFPGRFSGRQFSNSRSEMNVSTLELGDSALYLCASSLVTPGETQYFGPGTRLLVL.

The rearrangement links TRBV2 to TRBJ1-4; TRBD1 matches at 9 bases. The CDR3 length is 14 residues. Germline V gene data show CDR1 as SNHLY and CDR2 as FYNNEI. With 2 bases clipped from V and 8 bases from J, the junction kept 3 bases outside the gene matches. Here the CDR3 DNA reads TGTGCCAGCAGTGAACGTGGACAGGGGGAAAAACTGTTTTTT. This codes for CASSERGQGEKLFF.